The 8 T cell receptor beta chains below come from one sample, sequenced in a study of CD8 T cells in Susac syndrome. A quantity of about 0.5 to 1 ug RNA underwent reverse transcription using random hexamers. One entry per CDR3 protein, called by TCRdb with MiXCR from the immunoSEQ multiplex PCR reads. This sample carries 100,000 to 150,000 distinct CDR3 sequences, 90% to 95% of them seen once, and the ten largest clones take more than 0.25%. The sample was CD8+ T cells from PBMCs. Receptors originate from a human donor with Susac syndrome.

This sequence joins TRBV7-9 and TRBJ1-6, with D uncertain. V lost 1 base to trimming and J lost 5 bases, with 6 bases between them. Germline V gene lookup returns CDR1 SEHNR and CDR2 FQNEAQ (reference sequence). The CDR3 has 14 amino acids. The CDR3: CASSLGGHNSPLHF. The CDR3 nucleotides are TGTGCCAGCAGCTTAGGAGGTCATAATTCACCCCTCCACTTT.

This chain links TRBV29-1 with TRBJ2-7; perhaps D is TRBD1 or TRBD2 (5 bases each). This CDR3 comprises 13 residues. Trimming took 4 bases from V and 6 from J, leaving 16 bases between them. The V gene's germline CDR1 is SQVTM and CDR2 ANQGSEA. The DNA for the CDR3 is TGCAGCGTTGTAGGACGGGACCCCATCGAGCAGTACTTC. Translating gives CSVVGRDPIEQYF.

The chain employs TRBV29-1 and TRBJ2-1; TRBD2 aligns across 10 bases. The CDR3 sequence is 13 residues long. The trim removed 5 bases at V and 6 bases at J, leaving 4 bases unmatched. Germline-derived CDR1 and CDR2 are SQVTM and ANQGSEA. In DNA form, the CDR3 reads TGCAGCGTTAAGCCTAGCGGGGGCAATGAGCAGTTCTTC. This codes for CSVKPSGGNEQFF.

This chain connects TRBV4-2 to TRBJ2-7, with a weak D call TRBD2 (6 bases). V lost 4 bases, J lost 6 bases, and 16 bases lay in between. Germline V CDR1 and CDR2: LGHNA, YNFKEQ. CDR3 length: 14 amino acids. The chain's CDR3 is CASSLGTSRGEQYF. The CDR3 coding sequence is TGTGCCAGCAGCCTCGGGACTTCCCGGGGCGAGCAGTACTTC.

J is TRBJ1-4 and V is TRBV4-1; no reliable D call. There are 15 residues in the CDR3. Germline V gives CDR1 MGHRA, CDR2 YSYEKL. V was clipped by 0 bases and J by 0 bases, with 5 bases between them. This CDR3 is CASSQDRSTNEKLFF. DNA for the CDR3: TGCGCCAGCAGCCAAGACCGTTCAACTAATGAAAAACTGTTTTTT.

This chain joins TRBV7-9 and TRBJ1-5, with D hard to call. Germline V gives CDR1 SEHNR, CDR2 FQNEAQ (reference sequence). The CDR3 is 14 amino acids. Trimming cost V 5 bases and J 2 bases, with 10 bases left between them. The CDR3, as DNA: TGTGCCAGCAGCCCTAATATTGGCAATCAGCCCCAGCATTTT. This sequence encodes CASSPNIGNQPQHF.

The chain recombines TRBV7-6 with TRBJ2-1, with 14 bases fitting TRBD2. This CDR3 has 14 amino acids. Germline CDR1 SGHVS, CDR2 FNYEAQ. Losses at the gene ends were 1 base for V and 14 bases for J; bases not matched to a gene: 4. Written as DNA, the CDR3 is TGTGCCAGCAGCTTAGGAGGGGGACTAGCGGGGGAGTTCTTC. Protein sequence: CASSLGGGLAGEFF.

The chain employs TRBV19 and TRBJ2-1, with a tentative D call TRBD2 (7 bases). The CDR3 is 14 residues long. Germline lookup yields CDR1 LNHDA and CDR2 SQIVND (reference sequence). V was shortened by 5 bases and J by 4 bases, with 12 bases between the two germline ends. CDR3 loop: CASSWGGQYNEQFF. In DNA form, the CDR3 reads TGTGCCAGTAGTTGGGGGGGGCAGTACAATGAGCAGTTCTTC.